The present TCR beta chain was sequenced within a study of shared clonotypes between healthy human individuals. CD8 cells classed as naive were CD45RO-negative and positively selected for CCR7, excluding terminally differentiated effector memory CD45RA+ cells. The repertoire was sequenced with immunoSEQ multiplex PCR; TCRdb's copy has only in-frame clones and lacks some. The data hold about 2 million clones, with about 95% observed a single time. Per germline, CDR1 SGHRS and CDR2 YFSETQ. The CDR3 is 14 amino acids. V shed 0 bases and J shed 4 bases, with 10 bases lying between them. The J gene is TRBJ1-1, the V gene TRBV5-1, with D tentatively TRBD1 (6 bases). This sequence was found in a man aged 18-30 years in good health. The source material was naive CD8+ T cells sorted from blood. The CDR3 protein is CASSLAGHLTEAFF. DNA for the CDR3: TGCGCCAGCAGCTTGGCGGGACACCTCACTGAAGCTTTCTTT.